This T cell receptor (beta chain) was profiled in a study of shared clonotypes between healthy human individuals (dated by TCRdb to 2020 to 2021). Describing the broader study: The cohort included three men and two women between 18 and 49 years of age. For each donor, CD4 naive and CD4 memory were each given three plates, CD8 naive was given two plates, and CD8 memory was given one plate. The study deeply sequenced blood TCR repertoires of five healthy adults to estimate repertoire size and the extent of clonotype sharing between individuals. To increase sequencing depth and limit assay-specific biases, TCR repertoire library preparation and sequencing were carried out by different laboratories using diverse techniques. Between about 0.9 and 10 billion PBMCs per donor were obtained by leukapheresis.

Study-wide conclusions, independent of this receptor: Sampling was restricted to blood, and TCR repertoires in tissues likely differ from the TCR repertoires found in blood. Sharing across several donors was observed for roughly 5% of naive CD4, over 3% of naive CD8, 2% to 2.5% of memory CD4, and about 0.39% of memory CD8 clonotypes. Compared with non-shared clonotypes, the clonotypes found in all four sorted-subset donors had higher generation probabilities. Pairwise subsampling indicated that sequencing depth was expected to affect the degree of clonotype sharing among donors. Naive subsets generally had larger estimated clonotype richness than memory subsets did. Because the study included a small number of donors, the genetic and exposure-history diversity represented was limited. Rarefaction of sorted-subset datasets indicated incomplete sequencing despite the large sequencing depth.

Using the deep immunoSEQ assay, TCR CDR3 regions were amplified from genomic DNA by multiplex PCR. For each cell subset, the extracted genomic DNA was distributed evenly across all wells of several immunoSEQ 96-well plates, and each plate served as one replicate. Each replicate PCR for sorted subsets received roughly 0.2 ug genomic DNA, equal to roughly 33,000 T cell genomes. Purified libraries were measured with a Qubit 3.0 fluorometer, size-checked on a Bioanalyzer 2100, and measured again with the KAPA Library Quantification kit. Each immunoSEQ 96-well plate was sequenced on its own single-read 150-cycle Illumina NextSeq 550 flow cell. In the source study's methods: Because the immunoSEQ output included only junctional sequences and no quality scores, the filtering could not be the same as the filtering used for full-length reads. To assign V/J genes and CDR3, sequences were annotated using PyIR, a Python wrapper for IgBLAST v1.9, with IMGT germline references. Any read was removed if the V/J assignment was weak (E-value above 1e-6), the CDR3 was missing, or the read contained stop codons, out-of-frame junctions, or ambiguous translated residues. V3J clonotypes were defined as sequences sharing an identical inferred V gene, J gene, and CDR3 amino acid sequence. To compute the percentage overlap between repertoires, the number of shared unique clonotypes was divided by the size of the smaller repertoire. Richness of each repertoire was evaluated using RTK rarefaction, the Chao1 estimator, and Recon v2.1 estimates of unobserved clonotypes. For all TCRbeta clonotypes obtained by the gDNA method from a few donors, generation probabilities were computed with OLGA. TCRdb carries this immuneACCESS record with in-frame sequences only. Its versions omit some clonotypes, under half of them owing to an unresolved V gene in the studies checked, with the rest unexplained. Clone size and the V and J calls come from that table; the DNA yielded D and trimming. The sample profile shows about a million clones; over 60% of them were found once. Nearly 1.5% of the sample goes to the ten largest clones.

V lost 4 bases and J lost 9 bases; the stretch between them is 19 bases long. CDR1 and CDR2, per the germline V gene, are SGHTA and FQGNSA. The CDR3 numbers 15 residues from cysteine through phenylalanine. Solely the CDR3 DNA is kept, with 45 bases framed from the first base. The donors were healthy, HIV-negative adults who had no recently reported acute infections or vaccinations. Every donor was a Caucasian adult residing in Nashville, Tennessee, USA. Magnetic negative selection was used to enrich CD4+ T cells, after which naive cells were positively selected on CD45RA and the negative fraction became the memory subset. Blood was collected by leukapheresis, and PBMCs were isolated by Ficoll-Histopaque density gradient centrifugation and then cryopreserved in liquid nitrogen vapor phase. Analytical flow cytometry was used to check the purity and quantity of every magnetically sorted T cell population. From each sorted fraction, genomic DNA was isolated and quantified by UV absorbance on a Nanodrop 2000c.

As regards this clone: Its antigen is still unknown. No clone much larger than this one lies a single base away; base qualities are absent.

What was sequenced was memory CD4+ T cells sorted from blood. Read against the paper, the sample's cell subset or site label means: CD45RA-negative fraction. This TCR was recovered from a man aged 18 to 29 in good health. This chain joins TRBV7-2 to TRBJ2-1; the D gene cannot be resolved reliably. The CDR3 loop reads CASSSVTGLGGEQFF. The bases are TGTGCCAGCAGCTCCGTGACTGGTCTCGGCGGTGAGCAGTTCTTC.